This TCR beta chain derives from a study of cytomegalovirus exposure and HLA in healthy donors. Note on this clone: Antigen specificity is unknown.

Regarding the study as a whole: HLA restriction was apparent for most CMV-associated TCR beta chains in a later analysis. Presence/absence analyses assumed roughly uniform sequencing depth across donors, which may not hold. In a later analysis, donors in an Asian-associated ancestry cluster reportedly had fewer N-insertions in productive TCRs than the cohort mean.

The study ran its PCR with 60 Vbeta and 13 Jbeta primers. The protocol was immunoSEQ multiplex PCR, while the TCRdb copy is restricted to in-frame clones and leaves out a portion. The table lists 150,000 to 200,000 clones, approximately 82% of them singletons. CDR1 SGDLS and CDR2 YYNGEE come from the germline V gene. V gave up 0 bases and J gave up 8 bases, with 9 bases separating them. This CDR3 contains 14 residues. This receptor was obtained from a man between 45 and 60 years old in good health and CMV-seropositive. The source material was PBMCs. The chain has TRBV9 and TRBJ1-6; no clear D. The CDR3 protein is CASSVAGSDSPLHF. The CDR3 DNA follows: TGTGCCAGCAGCGTAGCCGGGTCGGATTCACCCCTCCACTTT.